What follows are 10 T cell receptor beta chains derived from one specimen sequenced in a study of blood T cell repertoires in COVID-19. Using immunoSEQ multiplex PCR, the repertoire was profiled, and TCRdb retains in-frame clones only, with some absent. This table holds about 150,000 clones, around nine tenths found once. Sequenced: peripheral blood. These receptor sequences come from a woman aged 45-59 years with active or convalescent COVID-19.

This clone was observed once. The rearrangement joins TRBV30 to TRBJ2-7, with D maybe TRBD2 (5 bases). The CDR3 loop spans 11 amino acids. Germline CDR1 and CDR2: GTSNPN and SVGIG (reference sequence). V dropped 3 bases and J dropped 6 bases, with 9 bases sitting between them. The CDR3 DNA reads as TGTGCCTGGAGGGACGAGGGCGAGCAGTACTTC. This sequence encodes CAWRDEGEQYF.

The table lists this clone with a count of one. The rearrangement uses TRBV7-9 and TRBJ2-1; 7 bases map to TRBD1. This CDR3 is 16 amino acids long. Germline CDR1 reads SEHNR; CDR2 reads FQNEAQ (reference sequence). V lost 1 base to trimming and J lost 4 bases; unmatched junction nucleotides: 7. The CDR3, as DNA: TGTGCCAGCAGCTTAGACGTCCACAGGGGATACAATGAGCAGTTCTTC. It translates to CASSLDVHRGYNEQFF.

The CDR3 loop reads CASSQRMSQGTDTQYF. The CDR3, as DNA: TGCGCCAGCAGCCAACGTATGTCCCAGGGGACAGATACGCAGTATTTT. The chain employs TRBV4-1 and TRBJ2-3, with a possible D match to TRBD1 (6 bases). The CDR3 has 16 amino acids. Trimming left V 2 bases short and J 3 bases short, with 15 bases between. Germline V gene sequence: CDR1 MGHRA, CDR2 YSYEKL.

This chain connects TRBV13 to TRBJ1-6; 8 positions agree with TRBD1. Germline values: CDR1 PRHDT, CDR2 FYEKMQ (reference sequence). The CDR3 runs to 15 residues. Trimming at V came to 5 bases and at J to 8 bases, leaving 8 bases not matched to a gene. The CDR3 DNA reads TGTGCCAGCAGCCCCGGGACAGGCTCCCATTCACCCCTCCACTTT. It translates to CASSPGTGSHSPLHF.

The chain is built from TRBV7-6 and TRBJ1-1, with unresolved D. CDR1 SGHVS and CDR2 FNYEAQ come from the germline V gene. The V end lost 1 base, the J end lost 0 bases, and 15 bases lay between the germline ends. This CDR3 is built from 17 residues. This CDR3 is CASSLGATKGMNTEAFF. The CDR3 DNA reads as TGTGCCAGCAGCTTAGGGGCGACTAAGGGAATGAACACTGAAGCTTTCTTT.

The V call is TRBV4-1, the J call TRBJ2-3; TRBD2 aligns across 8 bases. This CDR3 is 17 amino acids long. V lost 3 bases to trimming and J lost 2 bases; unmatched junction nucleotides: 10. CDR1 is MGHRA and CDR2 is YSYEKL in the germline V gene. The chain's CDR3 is CASSHWSLAVVTDTQYF. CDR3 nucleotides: TGCGCCAGCAGCCATTGGTCACTAGCGGTCGTCACAGATACGCAGTATTTT.

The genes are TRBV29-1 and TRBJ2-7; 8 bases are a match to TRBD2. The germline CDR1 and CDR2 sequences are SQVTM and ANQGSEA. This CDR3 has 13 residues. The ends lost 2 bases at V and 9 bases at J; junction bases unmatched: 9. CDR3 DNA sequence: TGCAGCGTTGAATACCGGGGGGGCAAGGGGCAGTACTTC. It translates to CSVEYRGGKGQYF.

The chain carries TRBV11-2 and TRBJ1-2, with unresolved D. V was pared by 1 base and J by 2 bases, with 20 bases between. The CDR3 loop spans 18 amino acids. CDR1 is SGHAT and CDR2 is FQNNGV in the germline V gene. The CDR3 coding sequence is TGTGCCAGCAGCTTAGCGGGGTTGAGTTTGAGGGCCAACTATGGCTACACCTTC. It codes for CASSLAGLSLRANYGYTF.

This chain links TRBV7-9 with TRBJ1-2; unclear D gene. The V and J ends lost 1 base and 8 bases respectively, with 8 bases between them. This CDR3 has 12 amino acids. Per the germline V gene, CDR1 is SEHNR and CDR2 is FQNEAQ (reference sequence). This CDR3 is CASSLDFEGYTF. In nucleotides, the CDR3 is TGTGCCAGCAGCTTAGACTTTGAGGGCTACACCTTC.

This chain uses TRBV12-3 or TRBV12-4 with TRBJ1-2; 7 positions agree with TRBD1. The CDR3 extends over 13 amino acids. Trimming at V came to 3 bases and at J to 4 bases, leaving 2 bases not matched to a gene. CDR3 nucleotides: TGTGCCAGCAGTTTGGGACAGCTCTATGGCTACACCTTC. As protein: CASSLGQLYGYTF.